The 18 T cell receptor beta chains below were found in one sample sequenced in a study of T cells in localized non-small cell lung cancer. Sequenced by immunoSEQ multiplex PCR; TCRdb stores in-frame clones only, minus some. Found here are some 1,300 clones, less than 25% of them singletons; the top ten hold roughly a fifth. The input for sequencing was normal lung tissue next to the tumor, taken before any cancer treatment. All receptors derive from a male donor at least 60 years old with stage I squamous cell lung carcinoma.

This clone is large in the sample. The gene calls are TRBV6-8 and TRBJ2-7; a possible D gene is TRBD1 (6 bases). Trimming removed 6 bases from V and 3 bases from J, with 12 bases in between. CDR3 length: 13 residues. From germline, CDR1 is MNHGY and CDR2 SAAAGT. CDR3 bases: TGTGCCAGCAGCCTCCTAGGGGGCTACGAGCAGTACGTC. Translated: CASSLLGGYEQYV.

This chain joins TRBV5-1 and TRBJ2-7; 9 nucleotides match TRBD1. The CDR3 length is 14 residues. Germline loops: CDR1 SGHRS, CDR2 YFSETQ. The trim removed 4 bases at V and 6 bases at J, leaving 8 bases unmatched. The CDR3 DNA follows: TGCGCCAGCAGCCCCGGGACAGGGTCTGGCGAGCAGTACTTC. Translated, it gives CASSPGTGSGEQYF.

This chain connects TRBV11-3 to TRBJ2-7; no firm D call. Germline V lookup: CDR1 SGHNT, CDR2 YENEEA. CDR3 length equals 14 residues. Between the trimmed V and J ends, which lost 3 bases and 6 bases, there was a span of 15 bases. In DNA form, the CDR3 reads TGTGCCAGCAGCTTTACGGAGCCCCGAGGCGAGCAGTACTTC. Its translation is CASSFTEPRGEQYF.

The chain's CDR3 is CASNTQNTGELFF. As DNA, the CDR3 is TGTGCCAGTAATACGCAGAACACCGGGGAGCTGTTTTTT. The rearrangement joins TRBV19 to TRBJ2-2; D is ambiguous. The CDR3 covers 13 residues. The germline CDR1 and CDR2 sequences are LNHDA and SQIVND (reference sequence). Trimming took 7 bases from V and 1 from J, leaving 7 bases between them.

This clone is medium-sized (0.01 to 0.1%) in the sample. This chain joins TRBV11-3 and TRBJ2-5, with 9 nucleotides matching TRBD1. CDR1 and CDR2 from the germline V gene are SGHNT and YENEEA. After removal of 5 bases from V and 5 bases from J, the junction contained 6 bases not matched to a gene. CDR3 size: 14 residues. CDR3 bases: TGTGCCAGCAGCCAGTCCGGGACAGGGGAGACCCAGTACTTC. Translation: CASSQSGTGETQYF. The full variable domain, completed using reference TRBV11-3 and TRBJ2-5, is EAGVVQSPRYKIIEKKQPVAFWCNPISGHNTLYWYLQNLGQGPELLIRYENEEAVDDSQLPKDRFSAERLKGVDSTLKIQPAELGDSAVYLCASSQSGTGETQYFGPGTRLLVL.

This sequence joins TRBV5-1 and TRBJ2-7, with 10 bases fitting TRBD1. Germline trimming cut 5 bases from V and 7 bases from J; bases unmatched to any gene: 15. CDR1 is SGHRS, CDR2 YFSETQ, per germline. The CDR3 extends over 16 amino acids. DNA for the CDR3: TGCGCCAGCAGACAACGACCGGGACAGGGGTCTGGTGAGCAGTACTTC. This encodes CASRQRPGQGSGEQYF.

The V call is TRBV11-3, the J call TRBJ2-7; possibly TRBD2 for D (7 bases). This CDR3 has 15 residues. V was pared by 1 base and J by 4 bases, with 14 bases between. Per the germline V gene, CDR1 is SGHNT and CDR2 is YENEEA. The CDR3 bases are TGTGCCAGCAGCTTAGTTGGAGGGGGAGGGTACGAGCAGTACTTC. Encoded protein: CASSLVGGGGYEQYF. The variable domain in full, completed from reference TRBV11-3 and TRBJ2-7, reads EAGVVQSPRYKIIEKKQPVAFWCNPISGHNTLYWYLQNLGQGPELLIRYENEEAVDDSQLPKDRFSAERLKGVDSTLKIQPAELGDSAVYLCASSLVGGGGYEQYFGPGTRLTVT.

This chain connects TRBV1 to TRBJ2-5; the table's TRBD2 call for D was not verified on the DNA. TRBV1 is reported as a pseudogene. The CDR3 length is 16 residues. The chain's CDR3 is CASSQDTSGGQETQYF. CDR3 DNA sequence: TGCGCCAGCAGCCAAGATACTAGCGGGGGCCAAGAGACCCAGTACTTC.

The chain employs TRBV9 and TRBJ2-5, with TRBD2 matching over 11 bases. The V segment lost 4 bases and the J segment 5 bases; nucleotides outside the gene matches: 10. The CDR3 length is 16 residues. CDR1 is SGDLS and CDR2 is YYNGEE in the germline V gene. The CDR3 DNA sequence: TGTGCCAGCAGCCCCACGGTAGCGGGAGGGCGGGAGACCCAGTACTTC. It yields the protein CASSPTVAGGRETQYF.

V gene TRBV11-3 combines with J gene TRBJ2-1, with 12 bases fitting TRBD2. Germline assignment: CDR1 SGHNT and CDR2 YENEEA. CDR3 length equals 15 residues. Trimming at V came to 4 bases and at J to 8 bases, leaving 6 bases not matched to a gene. CDR3 in amino acids: CASSSRLAGVDEQFF. The CDR3 nucleotides are TGTGCCAGCAGCTCTCGACTAGCGGGAGTGGATGAGCAGTTCTTC.

This chain links TRBV7-5 with TRBJ2-1; TRBD2, the table's D call, was not compared with the DNA. TRBV7-5 is marked as a pseudogene. This CDR3 spans 17 amino acids. The CDR3, as DNA: TGTGCCAGCAGCTTAGGGACAAGGGTAGCGGGAGAACATGAGCAGTTCTTC. Protein: CASSLGTRVAGEHEQFF.

This clone is medium-sized within its sample. This chain links TRBV6-8 with TRBJ1-2; tentative D call: TRBD1 (6 bases). Germline CDR1 reads MNHGY; CDR2 reads SAAAGT. This CDR3 has 16 residues. Trimming shortened V by 2 bases and J by 8 bases, and 21 bases separated the two germline ends. CDR3 bases: TGTGCCAGCAGTTACCGCCCGGGGACACCTAAGGGGGGCTACACCTTC. Residues: CASSYRPGTPKGGYTF.

This clone was seen once. The chain employs TRBV19 and TRBJ2-7, with 9 bases that match TRBD1. The germline CDR1 and CDR2 sequences are LNHDA and SQIVND (reference sequence). CDR3 length: 15 amino acids. Trimming cost V 5 bases and J 4 bases; bases outside gene matches: 9. CDR3 sequence: CASSPVIGTGYEQYF. Written as DNA, the CDR3 is TGTGCCAGTAGTCCCGTTATTGGGACAGGGTACGAGCAGTACTTC.

This clone was counted between two and nine times. This sequence joins TRBV11-3 and TRBJ1-5; unclear D gene. The CDR3 length is 15 residues. Germline loops: CDR1 SGHNT, CDR2 YENEEA. The germline V and J ends were trimmed by 0 bases and 3 bases, with 9 bases remaining between them. CDR3: CASSLDGSYNQPQHF. For the CDR3, the DNA is TGTGCCAGCAGCTTAGATGGGAGCTACAATCAGCCCCAGCATTTT.

The sample holds a few counts of this clone. This CDR3 reads CASLGGYNEKLFF. As DNA, the CDR3 is TGTGCCAGCCTCGGGGGGTATAATGAAAAACTGTTTTTT. The V and J genes are TRBV12-5 and TRBJ1-4, with D tentatively TRBD1 (5 bases). The CDR3 runs to 13 residues. Germline assignment: CDR1 LGHNT and CDR2 FRNRAP.

In its sample, this clone was seen a few times. The gene calls are TRBV9 and TRBJ1-3, with D perhaps TRBD1 (6 bases). CDR3 length equals 17 residues. In germline, CDR1 is SGDLS, CDR2 YYNGEE. The V end was cut by 3 bases, the J end by 0 bases, with 16 bases between. For the CDR3, the DNA is TGTGCCAGCAGCGGTTCCAGGGACACCAACTCTGGAAACACCATATATTTT. Translated, it gives CASSGSRDTNSGNTIYF. Complete variable domain (other parts from reference TRBV9 and TRBJ1-3): DSGVTQTPKHLITATGQRVTLRCSPRSGDLSVYWYQQSLDQGLQFLIQYYNGEERAKGNILERFSAQQFPDLHSELNLSSLELGDSALYFCASSGSRDTNSGNTIYFGEGSWLTVV.

The chain is built from TRBV19 and TRBJ2-2; possibly TRBD1 for D (6 bases). The CDR3 extends over 16 amino acids. In germline, CDR1 is LNHDA, CDR2 SQIVND (reference sequence). The germline V and J ends were trimmed by 6 bases and 1 base, with 15 bases remaining between them. This chain's CDR3 is CASSPHGRGNTGELFF. For the CDR3, the DNA is TGTGCCAGTAGCCCTCACGGCAGGGGGAACACCGGGGAGCTGTTTTTT.

The rearrangement joins TRBV19 to TRBJ2-3; D gene ambiguous. V lost 5 bases to trimming and J lost 2 bases, with 8 bases between them. The CDR3 contains 13 residues. Germline V CDR1 and CDR2: LNHDA, SQIVND (reference sequence). In DNA, the CDR3 is TGTGCCAGTAGTCCGCCCGACACAGATACGCAGTATTTT. Translating it yields CASSPPDTDTQYF.